Each of the 5 T cell receptor beta chains below was sequenced from the same sample in a study of CD8+ T cells in alopecia areata. Treatment defined: oral pan-JAK inhibitor, 5-10 mg twice daily. Extracted RNA was reverse transcribed, and the resulting cDNA served as sequencing template. Libraries were prepared by immunoSEQ multiplex PCR; TCRdb keeps only in-frame clonotypes and omits some of them. The sample includes roughly 200,000 clones, approximately 53% of them seen just once. The sample here was CD8+ T cells sorted from blood, taken at week 24, from a patient treated with tofacitinib. The source of these receptors is a human donor with alopecia areata.

This clone has more than one count but fewer than ten. V and J are TRBV13 and TRBJ1-2; no reliable D call. Deletions cut 4 bases from V and 8 bases from J, with 11 bases between. The CDR3 has 12 residues. Germline-derived CDR1 and CDR2 are PRHDT and FYEKMQ (reference sequence). For the CDR3, the DNA is TGTGCCAGCAGCTCACGACTCGTAGGCTACACCTTC. It yields the protein CASSSRLVGYTF. Full variable domain (outside the CDR3, taken from reference TRBV13 and TRBJ1-2): AAGVIQSPRHLIKEKRETATLKCYPIPRHDTVYWYQQGPGQDPQFLISFYEKMQSDKGSIPDRFSAQQFSDYHSELNMSSLELGDSALYFCASSSRLVGYTFGSGTRLTVV.

The chain joins TRBV27 to TRBJ1-2; tentative D call: TRBD1 (6 bases). This CDR3 has 14 amino acids. Germline values: CDR1 MNHEY, CDR2 SMNVEV (reference sequence). Trimming stripped 5 bases from V and 4 bases from J, with 14 bases between. The CDR3 reads CASSPRQDLYGYTF. CDR3 bases: TGTGCCAGCAGTCCCAGACAGGACCTCTATGGCTACACCTTC.

The genes are TRBV7-9 and TRBJ2-1; D is perhaps TRBD1 (5 bases). The CDR3 spans 11 residues. V was pared by 8 bases and J by 8 bases, with 10 bases between. Per germline, CDR1 SEHNR and CDR2 FQNEAQ (reference sequence). CDR3 sequence reads: CASRLGDEQFF. CDR3 coding DNA: TGTGCCAGCCGCCTAGGGGATGAGCAGTTCTTC.

The chain couples TRBV30 to TRBJ1-1; D gene ambiguous. V lost 0 bases to trimming and J lost 7 bases, with 9 bases between them. There are 12 residues in the CDR3. The germline V gene encodes CDR1 GTSNPN and CDR2 SVGIG (reference sequence). Written as DNA, the CDR3 is TGTGCCTGGAGTGTAAGGGCAGATGAAGCTTTCTTT. Translated: CAWSVRADEAFF.

The chain has TRBV29-1 and TRBJ2-7; TRBD1 matches 7 bases. Trimming cost V 4 bases and J 3 bases; bases outside gene matches: 12. Germline V gene lookup returns CDR1 SQVTM and CDR2 ANQGSEA. The CDR3 loop spans 15 amino acids. The CDR3 sequence: CSVGGDSKAIYEQYF. CDR3 coding DNA: TGCAGCGTTGGTGGGGACAGTAAAGCTATCTACGAGCAGTACTTC.